What follows are 30 T cell receptor beta chains derived from one specimen sequenced in a study of OX40 agonist ivuxolimab in advanced cancers. Assay used: immunoSEQ multiplex PCR; TCRdb lists only in-frame clones, some missing. The table records over 50,000 clones, roughly 85% of them present only once. The input for sequencing was CD4+ or CD8+ T cells sorted from blood, taken in a trial of the OX40 agonist ivuxolimab. These receptors originate from an adult with an advanced solid tumor such as melanoma, head and neck, liver or kidney cancer.

V usage is TRBV6-5 and J usage is TRBJ2-3; D is unclear. The V gene lost 0 bases and the J gene lost 2 bases, with 6 bases spanning the gap. CDR1 MNHEY and CDR2 SVGAGI come from the germline V gene. There are 14 residues in the CDR3. CDR3 protein: CASSYSEPTDTQYF. The CDR3 DNA follows: TGTGCCAGCAGTTACTCCGAGCCCACAGATACGCAGTATTTT.

The chain couples TRBV5-6 to TRBJ2-7; D remains ambiguous. CDR1 SGHDT and CDR2 YYEEEE come from the germline V gene. Trimming removed 1 base from V and 0 bases from J, with 11 bases in between. The CDR3 contains 15 residues. The CDR3 region has the DNA TGTGCCAGCAGCTTGCCTTCTCGAATCTCCTACGAGCAGTACTTC. Protein product: CASSLPSRISYEQYF.

Notes on this clone: The junction departs from germline at one end; a sequencing error may be responsible. V is TRBV7-7 and J is TRBJ2-3; D perhaps matches TRBD2 (6 bases). The CDR3 contains 15 residues. Germline V gives CDR1 SSHAT, CDR2 FNYEAQ (reference sequence). Here the CDR3 DNA reads TGTGCTAGCAGCCAAGCGGGTCTTAGCACAGATACGCAGTATTTT. Encoded protein: CASSQAGLSTDTQYF. The whole variable domain, remainder taken from reference TRBV7-7 and TRBJ2-3, is GAGVSQSPRYKVTKRGQDVTLRCDPISSHATLYWYQQALGQGPEFLTYFNYEAQPDKSGLPSDRFSAERPEGSISTLTIQRTEQRDSAMYRCASSQAGLSTDTQYFGPGTRLTVL.

The chain couples TRBV28 to TRBJ2-5, with D maybe TRBD1 (6 bases). With 2 bases removed from V and 5 bases from J, the gap between germline ends came to 9 bases. The CDR3 spans 13 residues. Germline V CDR1 and CDR2: MDHEN, SYDVKM. Here the CDR3 reads CASSLRGWETQYF. CDR3 sequence (DNA): TGTGCCAGCAGTTTAAGGGGGTGGGAGACCCAGTACTTC.

The chain couples TRBV18 to TRBJ1-6; TRBD1 matches 8 bases. From germline, CDR1 is KGHSH and CDR2 LQKENI. J lost 5 bases, V lost 6 bases, and 6 bases had no gene match. This CDR3 is built from 15 residues. The CDR3: CASSRQGANNSPLHF. The DNA of the CDR3 is TGTGCCAGCTCGCGGCAGGGGGCAAATAATTCACCCCTCCACTTT.

This chain links TRBV6-5 with TRBJ2-7; a weak D match, TRBD2 (7 bases). The length of the CDR3 is 15 residues. Per germline, CDR1 MNHEY and CDR2 SVGAGI. V shed 0 bases and J shed 6 bases, with 15 bases lying between them. The CDR3 loop is CASSYSSGGQGEQYF. In DNA, the CDR3 is TGTGCCAGCAGTTACTCTTCCGGGGGGCAGGGCGAGCAGTACTTC.

About this clone itself: Different DNA sequences within this sample yield the same CDR3. The chain joins TRBV25-1 to TRBJ2-7; the match to TRBD2 covers 12 bases. The V segment lost 9 bases and the J segment 2 bases; nucleotides outside the gene matches: 2. Germline CDR1 and CDR2: MGHDK and SYGVNS. The CDR3 extends over 13 amino acids. The CDR3 bases are TGTGCCAGTGGACTAGCGGGGACCTACGAGCAGTACTTC. The encoded protein is CASGLAGTYEQYF.

The rearrangement joins TRBV29-1 to TRBJ2-5; a possible D gene is TRBD1 (6 bases). From germline, CDR1 is SQVTM and CDR2 ANQGSEA. CDR3 length equals 12 residues. The V end lost 4 bases, the J end lost 0 bases, and 6 bases lay between the germline ends. The CDR3 bases are TGCAGCGTTGGGACAGACCAAGAGACCCAGTACTTC. Encoded protein: CSVGTDQETQYF.

This sequence joins TRBV2 and TRBJ2-2; D is ambiguous. Per the germline V gene, CDR1 is SNHLY and CDR2 is FYNNEI. The CDR3 is 15 residues long. The V end lost 6 bases, the J end lost 0 bases, and 11 bases lay between the germline ends. Here the CDR3 DNA reads TGTGCCAGCAGCGGCGCCCTCGCGAACACCGGGGAGCTGTTTTTT. Residues: CASSGALANTGELFF.

As to this clone: Relative to the germline gene, one junction end is altered; a read error may explain this. The chain has TRBV7-7 and TRBJ2-2; D is perhaps TRBD2 (6 bases). Germline-derived CDR1 and CDR2 are SSHAT and FNYEAQ (reference sequence). CDR3 length equals 16 residues. Here the CDR3 DNA reads TGTGCTAGCAGCCCGAGGGGAGGAACGGGCACCGGGGAGCTGTTTTTT. Its translation: CASSPRGGTGTGELFF.

A single count supports this clone. The chain couples TRBV29-1 to TRBJ1-2, with a tentative D call TRBD1 (5 bases). The germline V gene encodes CDR1 SQVTM and CDR2 ANQGSEA. The CDR3 extends over 13 amino acids. Trimming stripped 0 bases from V and 8 bases from J, with 13 bases between. CDR3 sequence (DNA): TGCAGCGTTGAAGATCAGCAGGGAGGCGGCTACACCTTC. It codes for CSVEDQQGGGYTF.

The V and J genes are TRBV11-2 and TRBJ2-1; D uncertain. Germline loops: CDR1 SGHAT, CDR2 FQNNGV. V lost 1 base and J lost 3, with 10 bases in between. The CDR3 sequence is 15 residues long. This chain's CDR3 is CASSLGVNSYNEQFF. CDR3 bases: TGTGCCAGCAGCTTAGGGGTAAACAGCTACAATGAGCAGTTCTTC.

Note on this clone: An end of the junction differs from the germline gene, which may be a read error. V usage is TRBV7-7 and J usage is TRBJ2-5, with D possibly TRBD2 on 6 matching bases. Germline V gene sequence: CDR1 SSHAT, CDR2 FNYEAQ (reference sequence). The CDR3 covers 13 residues. CDR3: CASSPLRRGTQYF. CDR3 coding DNA: TGTGCTAGCAGCCCCCTTAGGAGGGGGACCCAGTACTTC.

The rearrangement links TRBV11-2 to TRBJ2-1, with TRBD2 matching over 13 bases. Germline V gives CDR1 SGHAT, CDR2 FQNNGV. Germline trimming cut 5 bases from V and 7 bases from J; bases unmatched to any gene: 8. The CDR3 runs 16 residues. The CDR3 spells CASSELTSGGTNEQFF. CDR3 DNA sequence: TGTGCCAGCAGCGAACTGACTAGCGGGGGGACGAATGAGCAGTTCTTC.

This chain uses TRBV28 with TRBJ1-6; D uncertain. Germline values: CDR1 MDHEN, CDR2 SYDVKM. CDR3 length: 15 amino acids. V dropped 7 bases and J dropped 0 bases, with 10 bases sitting between them. The CDR3 here is CASKDGSSYNSPLHF. The CDR3 DNA reads TGTGCCAGCAAGGACGGAAGCTCCTATAATTCACCCCTCCACTTT.

The chain is built from TRBV19 and TRBJ1-6; TRBD1 might be the D (6 bases). The CDR3 sequence is 16 residues long. CDR1 and CDR2 (germline): LNHDA, SQIVND (reference sequence). Between the trimmed V and J ends, which lost 7 bases and 3 bases, there was a span of 16 bases. In DNA, the CDR3 is TGTGCCAGTACCAATGTTGGAGGGGGCTATAATTCACCCCTCCACTTT. It specifies CASTNVGGGYNSPLHF.

This clone was seen a handful of times. The CDR3 DNA reads TGTGCCAGCAGTTCTGTGCGGGGTTCGGACGAGCAGTACTTC. Protein product: CASSSVRGSDEQYF. V and J are TRBV27 and TRBJ2-7, with D perhaps matching TRBD2 (6 bases). The CDR3 runs 14 residues. From germline, CDR1 is MNHEY and CDR2 SMNVEV (reference sequence). V was clipped by 4 bases and J by 5 bases, with 15 bases between them.

CDR3: CASSQDGTGFSGANVLTF. In nucleotides, the CDR3 is TGTGCCAGCAGCCAAGATGGGACAGGATTCTCTGGGGCCAACGTCCTGACTTTC. The chain combines TRBV14 with TRBJ2-6, with TRBD1 matching 8 bases. This CDR3 contains 18 residues. Germline CDR1 and CDR2: SGHDN and FVKESK. J lost 0 bases, V lost 0 bases, and 4 bases had no gene match.

The chain carries TRBV7-2 and TRBJ2-1; 12 bases are shared with TRBD2. Looked up from germline, CDR1 is SGHTA and CDR2 is FQGNSA. CDR3 length: 14 amino acids. V lost 8 bases to trimming and J lost 9 bases; unmatched junction nucleotides: 8. The CDR3 protein is CASGASGGAAEQFF. Written as DNA, the CDR3 is TGTGCCAGCGGGGCTAGCGGGGGGGCAGCTGAGCAGTTCTTC.

This clone occurred a few times. V gene TRBV4-1 combines with J gene TRBJ1-4; no reliable D call. CDR1 is MGHRA and CDR2 is YSYEKL in the germline V gene. The ends were cut back, 0 bases at V and 10 bases at J, with 6 bases in the middle. This CDR3 spans 12 amino acids. The chain's CDR3 is CASSQESGKLFF. For the CDR3, the DNA is TGCGCCAGCAGCCAAGAATCCGGAAAACTGTTTTTT.

The rearrangement links TRBV19 to TRBJ2-7; D is uncertain. The CDR3 is made up of 12 amino acids. V was trimmed by 8 bases and J by 0 bases, leaving 8 bases between them. Germline V gene sequence: CDR1 LNHDA, CDR2 SQIVND (reference sequence). The CDR3 DNA reads TGTGCCAGTGGACGGAACTCCTACGAGCAGTACTTC. It specifies CASGRNSYEQYF.

This clone was recorded only once. The chain uses TRBV7-2 and TRBJ1-5; D remains ambiguous. Germline V CDR1 and CDR2: SGHTA, FQGNSA. V was pared by 5 bases and J by 1 base, with 12 bases between. The CDR3 loop spans 15 amino acids. CDR3 sequence: CASSARAGSNQPQHF. CDR3 in DNA: TGTGCCAGCAGCGCCCGGGCTGGGAGCAATCAGCCCCAGCATTTT.

The rearrangement joins TRBV29-1 to TRBJ2-7; 8 bases line up with TRBD2. The germline gives CDR1 SQVTM, CDR2 ANQGSEA. This CDR3 spans 15 amino acids. J was trimmed by 6 bases and V by 6 bases; bases with no gene match: 16. The CDR3 protein is CSVVKVGGAHTEQYF. The CDR3 DNA is TGCAGCGTAGTAAAAGTCGGGGGGGCCCACACCGAGCAGTACTTC.

The chain combines TRBV11-2 with TRBJ2-7, with D uncertain. V shed 1 base and J shed 3 bases, with 7 bases lying between them. This CDR3 has 13 residues. Germline lookup yields CDR1 SGHAT and CDR2 FQNNGV. The CDR3 DNA reads TGTGCCAGCAGCTTAGTCCCGTACTACGAGCAGTACTTC. Translating it yields CASSLVPYYEQYF.

Turning to this clone: At one of its ends the junction is not consistent with the germline gene, which may arise from a read error. The chain employs TRBV10-3 and TRBJ2-2; a possible D gene is TRBD2 (5 bases). Germline assignment: CDR1 ENHRY and CDR2 SYGVKD. This CDR3 spans 15 amino acids. The chain's CDR3 is CASSYKSGYTGELFF. CDR3 DNA sequence: TGTGCCAGCAGTTACAAAAGCGGCTACACCGGGGAGCTGTTTTTT.

CDR3 sequence: CASSPWDSRGNEQFF. CDR3 coding DNA: TGTGCCAGCAGCCCTTGGGACAGTCGGGGTAATGAGCAGTTCTTC. The rearrangement joins TRBV14 to TRBJ2-1, with 7 nucleotides matching TRBD1. The length of the CDR3 is 15 residues. The germline gives CDR1 SGHDN, CDR2 FVKESK. J gave up 7 bases and V 4 bases, and 10 bases lay outside the gene matches. Looking up the rest from reference TRBV14 and TRBJ2-1 gives the full variable domain: EAGVTQFPSHSVIEKGQTVTLRCDPISGHDNLYWYRRVMGKEIKFLLHFVKESKQDESGMPNNRFLAERTGGTYSTLKVQPAELEDSGVYFCASSPWDSRGNEQFFGPGTRLTVL.

The J gene is TRBJ2-3, the V gene TRBV7-9; 11 bases map to TRBD2. The CDR3 is 14 amino acids. Trimming removed 9 bases from V and 2 bases from J; junction bases left unmatched: 4. CDR1 and CDR2 from the germline V gene are SEHNR and FQNEAQ (reference sequence). The CDR3 nucleotides are TGTGCCAGTGAGACTAGCGGGGCCACAGATACGCAGTATTTT. As protein: CASETSGATDTQYF.

V and J are TRBV19 and TRBJ1-5; 7 bases fit TRBD1. CDR1 LNHDA and CDR2 SQIVND come from the germline V gene (reference sequence). This CDR3 spans 14 amino acids. Trimming at V came to 3 bases and at J to 8 bases, leaving 7 bases not matched to a gene. CDR3 sequence (DNA): TGTGCCAGTAGTATTTCGGTAGGGGGCAAGCCCCAGCATTTT. As protein: CASSISVGGKPQHF.

The V call is TRBV7-2, the J call TRBJ2-7; no reliable D call. The CDR3 spans 12 residues. The germline V and J ends were trimmed by 2 bases and 2 bases, with 4 bases remaining between them. Germline CDR1 and CDR2: SGHTA and FQGNSA. CDR3 region: CASSLMAYEQYF. As DNA, the CDR3 is TGTGCCAGCAGCTTAATGGCCTACGAGCAGTACTTC.

The CDR3 loop reads CASRQDINYGYTF. The CDR3, as DNA: TGTGCCAGCAGACAGGACATCAACTATGGCTACACCTTC. The chain has TRBV6-5 and TRBJ1-2; perhaps TRBD1 as D (5 bases). The germline CDR1 and CDR2 sequences are MNHEY and SVGAGI. V shed 6 bases and J shed 2 bases, with 10 bases lying between them. The CDR3 has 13 amino acids.